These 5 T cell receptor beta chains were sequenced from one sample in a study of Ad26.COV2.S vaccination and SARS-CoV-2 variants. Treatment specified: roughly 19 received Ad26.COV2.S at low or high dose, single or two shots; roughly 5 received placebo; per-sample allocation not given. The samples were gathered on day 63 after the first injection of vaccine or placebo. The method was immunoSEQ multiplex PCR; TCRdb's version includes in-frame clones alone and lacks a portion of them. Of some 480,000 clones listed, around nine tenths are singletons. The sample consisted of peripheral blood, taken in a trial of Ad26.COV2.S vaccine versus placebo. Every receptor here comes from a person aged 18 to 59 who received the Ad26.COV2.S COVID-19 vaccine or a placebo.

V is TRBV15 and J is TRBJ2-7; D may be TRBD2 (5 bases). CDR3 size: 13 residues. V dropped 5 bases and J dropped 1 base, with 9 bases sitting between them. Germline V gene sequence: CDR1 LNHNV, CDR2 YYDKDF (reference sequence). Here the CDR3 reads CATSGRGSYEQYF. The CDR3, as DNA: TGTGCCACCAGCGGGAGAGGTTCCTACGAGCAGTACTTC.

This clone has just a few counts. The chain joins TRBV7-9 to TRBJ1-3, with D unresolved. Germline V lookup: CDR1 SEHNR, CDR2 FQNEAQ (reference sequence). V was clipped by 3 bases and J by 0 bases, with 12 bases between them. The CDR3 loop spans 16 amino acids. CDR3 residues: CASSFNPQSSGNTIYF. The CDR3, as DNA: TGTGCCAGCAGCTTTAACCCGCAGAGCTCTGGAAACACCATATATTTT.

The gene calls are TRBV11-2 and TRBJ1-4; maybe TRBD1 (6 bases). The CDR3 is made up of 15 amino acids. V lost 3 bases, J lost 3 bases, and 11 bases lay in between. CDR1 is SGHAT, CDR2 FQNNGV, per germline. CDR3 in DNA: TGTGCCAGCAGCTTCAGCAGGGGTCCTAATGAAAAACTGTTTTTT. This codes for CASSFSRGPNEKLFF. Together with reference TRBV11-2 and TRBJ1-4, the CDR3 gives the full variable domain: EAGVAQSPRYKIIEKRQSVAFWCNPISGHATLYWYQQILGQGPKLLIQFQNNGVVDDSQLPKDRFSAERLKGVDSTLKIQPAKLEDSAVYLCASSFSRGPNEKLFFGSGTQLSVL.

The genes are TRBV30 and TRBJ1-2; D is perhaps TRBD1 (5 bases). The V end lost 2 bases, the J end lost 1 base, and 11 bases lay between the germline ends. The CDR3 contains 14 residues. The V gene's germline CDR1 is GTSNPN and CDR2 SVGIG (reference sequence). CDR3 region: CAWSPDSVNYGYTF. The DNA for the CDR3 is TGTGCCTGGAGTCCAGACAGCGTTAACTATGGCTACACCTTC.

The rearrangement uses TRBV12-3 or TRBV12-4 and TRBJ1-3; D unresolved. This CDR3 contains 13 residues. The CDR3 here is CAGAEGSGNTIYF. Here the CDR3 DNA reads TGTGCAGGAGCTGAGGGCTCTGGAAACACCATATATTTT.